This TCR beta chain was captured by sequencing in a study of metastatic and nonmetastatic thyroid tumors. Looking at the study overall: Patients with malignant and benign thyroid disease provided blood and tumor or nodule tissue, whose repertoires were compared.

Trimming cost V 4 bases and J 8 bases, with 9 bases left between them. The CDR3 runs 12 residues. Germline values: CDR1 MNHNS, CDR2 SASEGT. TCRdb redid the clone calls on the PCR reads using MiXCR. The top ten hold 7% to 10% of the sample, which has tens of thousands of clones, 20% to 25% seen once. By sample fraction, this clone is medium-sized (0.01 to 0.1%). No treatment of any kind had been given to any patient before thyroid surgery. V usage is TRBV6-1 and J usage is TRBJ2-1, with no clear D. The origin of this receptor is a female donor with papillary thyroid cancer or a benign thyroid nodule (not recorded which). Some clones in this sample may be carry-over from other donors' samples. Specimen: blood. CDR3 nucleotides: TGTGCCAGCAGTGCCCCCAGAGATGAGCAGTTCTTC. Protein: CASSAPRDEQFF.